The TCR beta chain described here comes from a study of shared clonotypes between healthy human individuals. Turning to the study itself: Researchers drew samples from two women and a few men aged 18 to 49. Study-level results: Compared with clonotypes that all four donors shared, non-shared clonotypes had lower generation probabilities.

Method: immunoSEQ multiplex PCR; TCRdb's copy keeps in-frame clones and lacks some. The table has 2 million or so clones, 85% to 95% seen once; the top ten hold 0.1% to 0.15%. The CDR3 consists of 11 residues. Germline assignment: CDR1 DFQATT and CDR2 SNEGSKA (reference sequence). V was pared by 6 bases and J by 3 bases, with 8 bases between. Participating donors were healthy, HIV-negative adults free of recent acute infections or vaccinations. For this clone: Its antigen remains unidentified. The sample has other DNA sequences that encode this CDR3 too.

This receptor was obtained from a man in his late teens or twenties in good health. The specimen sequenced was naive CD4+ T cells sorted from blood. Subset here: CD45RA+ positively selected. The chain couples TRBV20-1 to TRBJ1-2; D ambiguous. The CDR3 DNA sequence: TGCAGTGCAGCCGGATACTATGGCTACACCTTC. This translates into CSAAGYYGYTF.